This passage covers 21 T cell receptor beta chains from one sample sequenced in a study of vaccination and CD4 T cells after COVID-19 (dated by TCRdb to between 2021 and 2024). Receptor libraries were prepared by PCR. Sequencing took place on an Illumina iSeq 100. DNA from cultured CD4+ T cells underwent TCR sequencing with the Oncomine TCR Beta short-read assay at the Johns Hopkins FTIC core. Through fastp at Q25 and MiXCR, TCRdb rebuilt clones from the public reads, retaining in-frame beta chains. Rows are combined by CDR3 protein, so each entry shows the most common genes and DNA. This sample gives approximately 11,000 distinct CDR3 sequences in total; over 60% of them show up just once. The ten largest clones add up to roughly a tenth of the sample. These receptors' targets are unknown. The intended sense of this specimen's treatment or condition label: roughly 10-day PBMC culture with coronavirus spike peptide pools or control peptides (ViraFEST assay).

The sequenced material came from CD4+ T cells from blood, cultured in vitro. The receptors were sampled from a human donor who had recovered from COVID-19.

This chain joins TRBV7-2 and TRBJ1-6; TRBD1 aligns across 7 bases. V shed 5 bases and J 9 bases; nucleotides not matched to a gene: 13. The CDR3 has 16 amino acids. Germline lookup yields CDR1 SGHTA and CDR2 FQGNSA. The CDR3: CASSARTTGQGSPLHF. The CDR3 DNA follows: TGTGCCAGCAGCGCCCGAACGACAGGGCAAGGTTCACCCCTCCACTTT.

CDR3 sequence reads: CASSSQGNGYTF. The CDR3 nucleotides are TGTGCCAGCAGTTCCCAAGGGAATGGCTACACCTTC. The genes are TRBV6-5 and TRBJ1-2; no firm D call. This CDR3 has 12 residues. Trimming took 4 bases from V and 6 from J, leaving 9 bases between them. Germline V gives CDR1 MNHEY, CDR2 SVGAGI.

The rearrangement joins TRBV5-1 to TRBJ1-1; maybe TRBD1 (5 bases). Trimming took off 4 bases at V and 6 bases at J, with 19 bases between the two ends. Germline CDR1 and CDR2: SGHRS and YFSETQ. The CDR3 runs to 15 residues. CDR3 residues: CASSQIPGLTSEAFF. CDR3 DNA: TGCGCCAGCAGCCAAATCCCAGGGCTCACTTCTGAAGCTTTCTTT.

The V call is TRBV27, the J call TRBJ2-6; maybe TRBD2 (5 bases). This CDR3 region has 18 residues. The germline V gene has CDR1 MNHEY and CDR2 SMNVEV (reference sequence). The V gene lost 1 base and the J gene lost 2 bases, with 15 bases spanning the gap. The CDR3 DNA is TGTGCCAGCAGTTTATTTTTCGGGAAGATTGCTGGGGCCAACGTCCTGACTTTC. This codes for CASSLFFGKIAGANVLTF.

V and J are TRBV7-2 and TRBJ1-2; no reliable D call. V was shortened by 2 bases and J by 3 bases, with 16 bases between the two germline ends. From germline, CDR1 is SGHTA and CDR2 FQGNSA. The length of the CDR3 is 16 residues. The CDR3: CASSLLPAEVYYGYTF. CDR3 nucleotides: TGTGCCAGCAGCTTACTCCCAGCGGAGGTTTACTATGGCTACACCTTC.

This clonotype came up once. CDR3 bases: TGTGCCAGCTCACTCAACAGGGGTCCTGAAAAACTGTTTTTT. This encodes CASSLNRGPEKLFF. The chain recombines TRBV18 with TRBJ1-4; 7 bases match TRBD1. The CDR3 is made up of 14 amino acids. The germline V gene has CDR1 KGHSH and CDR2 LQKENI. Trimming took 4 bases from V and 7 from J; bases not matched to a gene: 6.

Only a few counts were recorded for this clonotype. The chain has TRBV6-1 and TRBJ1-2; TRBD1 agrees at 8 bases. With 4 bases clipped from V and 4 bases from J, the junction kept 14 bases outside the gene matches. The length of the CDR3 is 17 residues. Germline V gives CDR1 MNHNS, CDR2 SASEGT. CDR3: CASSAHQRTGGRYGYTF. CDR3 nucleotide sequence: TGTGCCAGCAGTGCACACCAAAGAACAGGGGGACGCTATGGCTACACCTTC.

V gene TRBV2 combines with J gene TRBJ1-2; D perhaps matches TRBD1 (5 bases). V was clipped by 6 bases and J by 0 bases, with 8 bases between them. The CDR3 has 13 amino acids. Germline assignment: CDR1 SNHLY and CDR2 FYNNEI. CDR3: CASRRDSNYGYTF. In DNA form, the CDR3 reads TGTGCCAGCAGGAGGGACTCTAACTATGGCTACACCTTC.

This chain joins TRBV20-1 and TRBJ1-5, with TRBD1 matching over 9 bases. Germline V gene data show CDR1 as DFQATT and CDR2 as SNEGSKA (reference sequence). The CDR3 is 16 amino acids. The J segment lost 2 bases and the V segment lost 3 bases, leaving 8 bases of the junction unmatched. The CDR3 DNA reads TGCAGTGCTAGGGAGGGACAGGGAATGGGCAATCAGCCCCAGCATTTT. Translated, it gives CSAREGQGMGNQPQHF.

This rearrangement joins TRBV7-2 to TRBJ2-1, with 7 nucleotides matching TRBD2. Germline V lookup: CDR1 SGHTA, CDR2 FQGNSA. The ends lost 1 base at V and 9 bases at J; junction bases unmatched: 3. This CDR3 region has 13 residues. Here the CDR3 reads CASSLERDGEQFF. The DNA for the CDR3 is TGTGCCAGCAGCTTAGAGCGGGACGGTGAGCAGTTCTTC.

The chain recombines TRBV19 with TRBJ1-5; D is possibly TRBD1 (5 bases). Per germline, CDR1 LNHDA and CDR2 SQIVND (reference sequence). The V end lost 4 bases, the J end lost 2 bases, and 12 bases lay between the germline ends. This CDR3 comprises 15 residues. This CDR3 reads CASSTRSRGNQPQHF. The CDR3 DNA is TGTGCCAGTAGTACCCGGTCCAGGGGCAATCAGCCCCAGCATTTT.

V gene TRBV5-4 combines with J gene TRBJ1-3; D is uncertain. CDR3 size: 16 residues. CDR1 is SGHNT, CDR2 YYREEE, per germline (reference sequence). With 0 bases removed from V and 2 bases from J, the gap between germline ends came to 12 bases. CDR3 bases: TGTGCCAGCAGCTTGGACAGCGCCGTCGCTGGAAACACCATATATTTT. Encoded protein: CASSLDSAVAGNTIYF.

Here the CDR3 DNA reads TGTGCCAGCAGTTACTTTAGGGGGAGCTACGAGCAGTACTTC. Its translation is CASSYFRGSYEQYF. The rearrangement joins TRBV6-2 or TRBV6-3 to TRBJ2-7, with a tentative D call TRBD1 (6 bases). Germline V gives CDR1 MNHEY, CDR2 SVGEGT. The CDR3 spans 14 residues. V gave up 1 base and J gave up 3 bases, with 10 bases separating them.

CDR3 coding DNA: TGTGCCAGCACCTCCTTACGCTCTGGGGCCAACGTCCTGACTTTC. Its protein product is CASTSLRSGANVLTF. The chain uses TRBV21-1 and TRBJ2-6; the table's D call TRBD2 went unverified against the DNA. TRBV21-1 is a listed pseudogene. The CDR3 loop spans 15 amino acids.

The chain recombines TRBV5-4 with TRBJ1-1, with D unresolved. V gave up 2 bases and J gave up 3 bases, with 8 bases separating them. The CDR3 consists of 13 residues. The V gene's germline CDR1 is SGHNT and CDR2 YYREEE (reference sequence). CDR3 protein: CASSLTSDTEAFF. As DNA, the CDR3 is TGTGCCAGCAGCTTAACTTCGGACACTGAAGCTTTCTTT. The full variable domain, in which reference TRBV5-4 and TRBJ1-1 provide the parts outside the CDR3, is ETGVTQSPTHLIKTRGQQVTLRCSSQSGHNTVSWYQQALGQGPQFIFQYYREEENGRGNFPPRFSGLQFPNYSSELNVNALELDDSALYLCASSLTSDTEAFFGQGTRLTVV.

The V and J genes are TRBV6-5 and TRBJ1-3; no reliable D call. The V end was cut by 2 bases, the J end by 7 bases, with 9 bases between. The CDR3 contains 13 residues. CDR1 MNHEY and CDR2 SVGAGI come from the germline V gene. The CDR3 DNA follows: TGTGCCAGCAGTTACGACCCGGGGAACACCATATATTTT. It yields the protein CASSYDPGNTIYF.

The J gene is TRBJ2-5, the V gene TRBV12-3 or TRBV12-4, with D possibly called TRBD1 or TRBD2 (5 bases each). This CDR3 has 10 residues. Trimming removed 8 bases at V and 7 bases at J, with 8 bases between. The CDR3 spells CASSRGTQYF. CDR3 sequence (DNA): TGTGCCAGCTCGAGGGGGACCCAGTACTTC.

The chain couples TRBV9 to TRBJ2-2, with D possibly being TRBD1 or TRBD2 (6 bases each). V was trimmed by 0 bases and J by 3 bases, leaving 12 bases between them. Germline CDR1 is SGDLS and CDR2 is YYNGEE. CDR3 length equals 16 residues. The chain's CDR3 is CASSVAVGGYTGELFF. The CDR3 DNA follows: TGTGCCAGCAGCGTAGCGGTGGGGGGCTACACCGGGGAGCTGTTTTTT.

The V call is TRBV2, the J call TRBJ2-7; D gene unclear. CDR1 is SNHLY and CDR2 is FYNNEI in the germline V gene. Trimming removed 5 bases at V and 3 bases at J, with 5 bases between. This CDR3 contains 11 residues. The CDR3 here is CASSSYYEQYF. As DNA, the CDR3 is TGTGCCAGCAGTTCCTACTACGAGCAGTACTTC. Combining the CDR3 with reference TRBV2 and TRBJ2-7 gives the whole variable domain EPEVTQTPSHQVTQMGQEVILRCVPISNHLYFYWYRQILGQKVEFLVSFYNNEISEKSEIFDDQFSVERPDGSNFTLKIRSTKLEDSAMYFCASSSYYEQYFGPGTRLTVT.

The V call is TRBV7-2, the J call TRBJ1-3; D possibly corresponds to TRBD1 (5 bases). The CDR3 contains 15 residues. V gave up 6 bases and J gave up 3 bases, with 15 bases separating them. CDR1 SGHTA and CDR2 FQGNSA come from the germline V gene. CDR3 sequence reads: CASSRGGAGGNTIYF. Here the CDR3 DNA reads TGTGCCAGCAGTCGGGGAGGGGCGGGTGGAAACACCATATATTTT.

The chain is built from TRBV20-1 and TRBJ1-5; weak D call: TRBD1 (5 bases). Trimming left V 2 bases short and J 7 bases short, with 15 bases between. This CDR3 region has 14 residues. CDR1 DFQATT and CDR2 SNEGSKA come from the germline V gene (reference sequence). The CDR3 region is CSARYGGSRQPQHF. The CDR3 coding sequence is TGCAGTGCTAGATACGGGGGGTCGCGGCAGCCCCAGCATTTT.